These T cell receptor beta chains were read from a single sample in a study of blood T cell repertoires in COVID-19. Method: immunoSEQ multiplex PCR; TCRdb's copy keeps in-frame clones and lacks some. The sample includes just over 200,000 clones, around three quarters seen only once; the top ten take 5.5% to 7%. Specimen: peripheral blood. These receptors originate from a woman in her 70s with acute or convalescent COVID-19. Each CDR3 is given with its conserved first and last residue. D genes are given only for firm matches. Clone size is not always given. Where it is, it says once, few, many or a class for expanded clones.

V	D	size	J	CDR3	DNA
TRBV4-2	TRBD1	once	TRBJ2-7	CASSQPQGEQYF	TGTGCCAGCAGCCAACCACAGGGGGAGCAGTACTTC
TRBV18	-	-	TRBJ1-3	CASSLPTDYSGNTIYF	TGTGCCAGCTCATTGCCGACTGACTACTCTGGAAACACCATATATTTT
TRBV27	TRBD1	-	TRBJ2-7	CASSAGTGAYEQYF	TGTGCCAGCAGTGCCGGGACAGGGGCCTACGAGCAGTACTTC
TRBV19	TRBD1	-	TRBJ1-2	CASSMTGGSYGYTF	TGTGCCAGTAGTATGACAGGGGGAAGCTATGGCTACACCTTC
TRBV27	TRBD1	-	TRBJ2-2	CASSTYWPQGTDNTGELFF	TGTGCCAGCAGTACATATTGGCCTCAAGGGACAGACAACACCGGGGAGCTGTTTTTT
TRBV2	TRBD1	-	TRBJ1-1	CASSGQGGKGTEAFF	TGTGCCAGCAGTGGGCAGGGGGGCAAGGGAACTGAAGCTTTCTTT
TRBV19	TRBD2	-	TRBJ2-3	CASSLAVSTDTQYF	TGTGCCAGTAGCCTAGCGGTTAGCACAGATACGCAGTATTTT
TRBV11-3	TRBD1	-	TRBJ2-5	CASSLGQGDSQETQYF	TGTGCCAGCAGCTTGGGGCAGGGGGATTCCCAAGAGACCCAGTACTTC
TRBV4-2	-	-	TRBJ2-3	CASSQDLGGTDTQYF	TGTGCCAGCAGCCAAGATCTAGGCGGCACAGATACGCAGTATTTT
TRBV5-1	-	-	TRBJ2-3	CASSSRGGTADTQYF	TGCGCCAGCAGCTCACGTGGGGGGACCGCAGATACGCAGTATTTT
TRBV5-1	-	-	TRBJ2-2	CASSLTVNTGELFF	TGCGCCAGCAGCTTAACAGTGAACACCGGGGAGCTGTTTTTT
TRBV20-1	TRBD2	-	TRBJ2-5	CSASRGVIQETQYF	TGCAGTGCTAGTCGGGGGGTAATCCAAGAGACCCAGTACTTC
TRBV18	-	-	TRBJ2-3	CASSPFSPRATGGGTSTDTQYF	TGTGCCAGCTCACCATTCTCTCCCCGGGCCACTGGGGGCGGAACAAGCACAGATACGCAGTATTTT
TRBV19	-	-	TRBJ2-1	CASRWQAGNEQFF	TGTGCCAGTAGGTGGCAGGCCGGAAATGAGCAGTTCTTC
TRBV2	TRBD2	once	TRBJ2-1	CASMGVAGGPAEQFF	TGTGCCAGCATGGGGGTGGCGGGAGGGCCTGCTGAGCAGTTCTTC
TRBV5-1	TRBD1	-	TRBJ1-6	CASSDGQGNLAPLHF	TGCGCCAGCAGCGACGGACAGGGGAATTTGGCACCCCTCCACTTT
TRBV5-1	TRBD2	-	TRBJ2-1	CASSLMLKREGQFF	TGCGCCAGCAGCTTAATGCTGAAGCGGGAAGGGCAGTTCTTC
TRBV12-5	-	-	TRBJ2-5	CASGFGEVVGGETQYF	TGTGCTAGTGGTTTCGGGGAAGTAGTAGGTGGCGAGACCCAGTACTTC
TRBV27	TRBD2	-	TRBJ2-4	CASSWTSGGLAKNIQYF	TGTGCCAGCAGCTGGACTAGCGGAGGGCTAGCCAAAAACATTCAGTACTTC
TRBV11-2	-	-	TRBJ1-1	CANSFYTEAFF	TGTGCCAACAGCTTCTACACTGAAGCTTTCTTT
TRBV5-6	-	-	TRBJ1-2	CASSLGQISGGYTF	TGTGCCAGCAGCTTAGGACAGATTTCGGGTGGCTACACCTTC
TRBV7-9	-	-	TRBJ1-5	CASSLDANQPQHF	TGTGCCAGCAGCTTAGATGCGAATCAGCCCCAGCATTTT
TRBV3-1/TRBV3-2	-	-	TRBJ2-1	CASSLDSNEQFF	TGTGCCAGCAGCTTGGACTCGAATGAGCAGTTCTTC
TRBV19	-	-	TRBJ2-3	CASSTGGGGGMFGTDTQYF	TGTGCCAGTAGTACCGGGGGTGGTGGCGGGATGTTTGGCACAGATACGCAGTATTTT
TRBV5-4	TRBD2	few	TRBJ2-1	CASSLGTSGRDNEQFF	TGTGCCAGCAGCTTGGGGACTAGCGGGAGGGACAATGAGCAGTTCTTC
TRBV28	-	-	TRBJ2-3	CASSLGLTDTQYF	TGTGCCAGCAGTTTAGGCCTCACAGATACGCAGTATTTT
TRBV7-8	-	-	TRBJ2-2	CASSPGALTGELFF	TGTGCCAGCAGCCCAGGGGCTCTCACCGGGGAGCTGTTTTTT
TRBV28	TRBD2	-	TRBJ2-7	CASSKGGLEYEQYF	TGTGCCAGCAGCAAGGGGGGACTAGAGTACGAGCAGTACTTC
TRBV5-1	TRBD1	-	TRBJ2-3	CASSAALWDSSSTDTQYF	TGCGCCAGCAGCGCCGCTTTATGGGACAGCAGTAGCACAGATACGCAGTATTTT
TRBV20-1	-	few	TRBJ1-1	CSASYNSEAFF	TGCAGTGCTAGTTATAACTCTGAAGCTTTCTTT
TRBV6-5	TRBD2	-	TRBJ2-5	CASSYSREGRGTQYF	TGTGCCAGCAGTTACTCCCGGGAGGGCCGGGGGACCCAGTACTTC
TRBV28	TRBD1	-	TRBJ1-4	CASSWPGQGGEKLFF	TGTGCCAGCAGTTGGCCTGGACAGGGAGGTGAAAAACTGTTTTTT
TRBV10-2	TRBD1	-	TRBJ1-5	CASKETGGGNQPQHF	TGCGCCAGCAAAGAAACAGGGGGCGGTAATCAGCCCCAGCATTTT
TRBV6-5	-	few	TRBJ2-2	CASNRAVSNTGELFF	TGTGCCAGCAACCGTGCAGTCTCGAACACCGGGGAGCTGTTTTTT
TRBV15	TRBD2	-	TRBJ2-2	CATSRALAANTGELFF	TGTGCCACCAGCAGAGCACTAGCGGCGAACACCGGGGAGCTGTTTTTT
TRBV27	-	few	TRBJ1-2	CASSDGQPYGYTF	TGTGCCAGCAGTGACGGACAGCCATATGGCTACACCTTC
TRBV24-1	-	-	TRBJ1-5	CATSAGGSHQPQHF	TGTGCCACCAGTGCCGGGGGTTCCCATCAGCCCCAGCATTTT
TRBV30	TRBD2	-	TRBJ2-7	CAWSELGGSSYEQYF	TGTGCCTGGAGTGAGTTGGGCGGGAGCTCCTACGAGCAGTACTTC
TRBV6-6	-	-	TRBJ1-1	CASSSLRVGTEAFF	TGTGCCAGCAGTTCTCTTCGGGTGGGCACTGAAGCTTTCTTT
TRBV2	TRBD1	-	TRBJ1-6	CASNRDSSYNSPLHF	TGTGCCAGCAACAGGGACAGCTCCTATAATTCACCCCTCCACTTT
TRBV3-1/TRBV3-2	-	-	TRBJ1-4	CASSQFSGIGEKLFF	TGTGCCAGCAGCCAATTCTCAGGGATAGGGGAAAAACTGTTTTTT
TRBV7-9	-	few	TRBJ1-5	CASSLEQPNQPQHF	TGTGCCAGCAGCTTAGAACAGCCGAATCAGCCCCAGCATTTT
TRBV10-3	-	-	TRBJ1-1	CAISGTGEAFF	TGTGCCATCAGTGGCACGGGTGAAGCTTTCTTT
TRBV18	-	-	TRBJ1-1	CASSPEATNTEAFF	TGTGCCAGCTCACCAGAGGCTACGAACACTGAAGCTTTCTTT
TRBV19	-	once	TRBJ1-2	CASTIHGSYGYTF	TGTGCCAGTACCATTCATGGGAGCTATGGCTACACCTTC
TRBV18	TRBD2	-	TRBJ2-5	CASSPTTSSQETQYF	TGTGCCAGCTCACCTACGACTAGCAGCCAAGAGACCCAGTACTTC
TRBV19	TRBD2	few	TRBJ2-3	CASSLLAGEADTQYF	TGTGCCAGTAGTCTACTAGCGGGAGAAGCAGATACGCAGTATTTT
TRBV28	-	-	TRBJ1-5	CASSRPNRDNQPQHF	TGTGCCAGCAGTCGACCGAACAGGGACAATCAGCCCCAGCATTTT
TRBV7-2	-	-	TRBJ1-5	CASSPRYNQAQHF	TGTGCCAGCAGCCCTCGATACAATCAGGCCCAGCATTTT
TRBV7-8	-	-	TRBJ2-3	CASGPQDTQYF	TGTGCCAGCGGTCCTCAGGATACGCAGTATTTT
TRBV18	TRBD1	-	TRBJ1-1	CASSRTGDTEAFF	TGTGCCAGCTCTCGGACAGGGGACACTGAAGCTTTCTTT
TRBV6-6	-	-	TRBJ1-6	CASSYGQGYNSPLHF	TGTGCCAGCAGTTACGGGCAGGGGTATAATTCACCCCTCCACTTT
TRBV5-4	-	-	TRBJ1-6	CASSSRPGMSNSPLHF	TGTGCCAGCAGCTCCCGGCCCGGGATGAGTAATTCACCCCTCCACTTT
TRBV7-9	TRBD2	-	TRBJ2-7	CASSPGGLAGRATYEQYF	TGTGCCAGCAGCCCGGGGGGACTAGCGGGCCGCGCAACCTACGAGCAGTACTTC
TRBV6-1	TRBD2	few	TRBJ2-1	CASSEIPQGSGSANKQFF	TGTGCCAGCAGTGAAATTCCCCAGGGTAGCGGGAGCGCCAATAAGCAGTTCTTC
TRBV2	TRBD1	-	TRBJ1-2	CASTSSGTGYGYTF	TGTGCCAGCACCAGCTCGGGGACAGGCTATGGCTACACCTTC
TRBV19	TRBD1	-	TRBJ1-2	CASSIGQGNGYTF	TGTGCCAGTAGTATAGGACAGGGGAATGGCTACACCTTC